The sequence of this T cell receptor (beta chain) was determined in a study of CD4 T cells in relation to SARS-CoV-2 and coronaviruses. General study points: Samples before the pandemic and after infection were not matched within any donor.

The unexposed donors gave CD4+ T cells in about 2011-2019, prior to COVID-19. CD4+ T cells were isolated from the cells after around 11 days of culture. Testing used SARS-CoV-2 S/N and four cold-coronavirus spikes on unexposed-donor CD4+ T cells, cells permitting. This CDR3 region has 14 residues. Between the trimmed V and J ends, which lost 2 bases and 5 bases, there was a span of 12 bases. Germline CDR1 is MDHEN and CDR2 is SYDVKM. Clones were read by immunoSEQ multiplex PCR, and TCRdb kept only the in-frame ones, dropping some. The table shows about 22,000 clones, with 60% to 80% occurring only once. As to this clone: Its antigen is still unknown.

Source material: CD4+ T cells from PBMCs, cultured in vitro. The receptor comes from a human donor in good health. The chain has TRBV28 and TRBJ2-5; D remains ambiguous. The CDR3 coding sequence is TGTGCCAGCAGTTTACCGCTCGGTCGTGAGACCCAGTACTTC. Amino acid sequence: CASSLPLGRETQYF.